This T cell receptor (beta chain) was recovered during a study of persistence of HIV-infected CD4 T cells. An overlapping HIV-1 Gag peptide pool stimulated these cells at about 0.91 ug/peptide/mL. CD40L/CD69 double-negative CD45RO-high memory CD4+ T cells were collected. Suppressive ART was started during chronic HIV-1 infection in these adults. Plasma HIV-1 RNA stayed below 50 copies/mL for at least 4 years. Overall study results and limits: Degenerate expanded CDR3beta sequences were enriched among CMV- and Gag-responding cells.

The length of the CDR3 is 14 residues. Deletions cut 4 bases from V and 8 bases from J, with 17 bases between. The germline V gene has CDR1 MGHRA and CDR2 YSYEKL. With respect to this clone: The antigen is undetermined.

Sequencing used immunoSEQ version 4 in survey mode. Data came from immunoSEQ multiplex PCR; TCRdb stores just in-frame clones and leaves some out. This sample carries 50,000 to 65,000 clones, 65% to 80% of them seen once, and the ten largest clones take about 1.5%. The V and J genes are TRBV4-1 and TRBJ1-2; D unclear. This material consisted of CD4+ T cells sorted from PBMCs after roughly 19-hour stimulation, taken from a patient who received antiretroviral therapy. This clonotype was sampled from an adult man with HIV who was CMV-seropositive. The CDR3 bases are TGCGCCAGCAGCCTCCCGGACGGACCTCTGGGCTACACCTTC. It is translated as CASSLPDGPLGYTF.